This T cell receptor beta chain was identified during a study of blood T cell repertoires in COVID-19. Study summary: Sites across the United States, Italy and Spain contributed samples from acute and convalescent COVID-19. Sample material is recorded as cDNA or gDNA derived from T cells, B-cell-depleted T cells, or PBMCs.

V lost 0 bases and J 9 bases, leaving 15 bases between the germline ends. Per the germline V gene, CDR1 is LGHNT and CDR2 is FRNRAP. The CDR3 runs 15 residues. Per the original methods: Cell counts per sample came from amplifying reference gene primers. Clones were read by immunoSEQ multiplex PCR, and TCRdb kept only the in-frame ones, dropping some. D and trimming come from the DNA, and the V and J calls and clone size come from that table. The table includes around 140,000 clones, approximately 84% detected once. The chain is built from TRBV12-5 and TRBJ2-1; possibly TRBD2 for D (5 bases). The sequenced material came from peripheral blood. This sequence originates from a woman between 55 and 75 years old with acute or convalescent COVID-19. The CDR3 DNA follows: TGTGCTAGTGGTTTGGTACGCGCGATTCGGGGTGAGCAGTTCTTC. It encodes CASGLVRAIRGEQFF. Combining the CDR3 with reference TRBV12-5 and TRBJ2-1 gives the whole variable domain DARVTQTPRHKVTEMGQEVTMRCQPILGHNTVFWYRQTMMQGLELLAYFRNRAPLDDSGMPKDRFSAEMPDATLATLKIQPSEPRDSAVYFCASGLVRAIRGEQFFGPGTRLTVL.